This is a list of T cell receptor beta chains from one sample in a study of early T cells in non-severe SARS-CoV-2 infection. TCRdb fed the 5' RACE reads into MiXCR, producing one record per CDR3 protein. The table records tens of thousands of distinct CDR3 sequences, about 14% of them present only once. The input for sequencing was whole blood, taken at baseline. These receptors all stem from an adult who was a healthcare worker with PCR-confirmed SARS-CoV-2 infection or an uninfected control (not recorded which). CDR3s include the opening cysteine and the closing phenylalanine or tryptophan. The order of the fields is clone size, V gene, J gene, D gene, CDR3 protein, CDR3 DNA. The D gene is left open where the match is weak. The listing skips clone size in some rows; elsewhere it reads once, few, many or a size class.

clone size: .; V gene: TRBV15; J gene: TRBJ2-3; D gene: .; CDR3 protein: CATSRDAADTQYF; CDR3 DNA: TGTGCCACCAGCAGAGATGCCGCAGATACGCAGTATTTT
clone size: many; V gene: TRBV12-3/TRBV12-4; J gene: TRBJ2-7; D gene: .; CDR3 protein: CASSLAQGGKQYF; CDR3 DNA: TGTGCCAGCAGTTTAGCCCAGGGTGGAAAGCAGTACTTC
clone size: .; V gene: TRBV12-3/TRBV12-4; J gene: TRBJ1-5; D gene: .; CDR3 protein: CASSLVRGAQHF; CDR3 DNA: TGTGCCAGCTCCTTGGTGAGGGGGGCCCAGCATTTT
clone size: .; V gene: TRBV10-1; J gene: TRBJ2-7; D gene: .; CDR3 protein: CASSEDNYEQYF; CDR3 DNA: TGCGCCAGCAGTGAGGACAACTACGAGCAGTACTTC
clone size: few; V gene: TRBV10-2; J gene: TRBJ2-1; D gene: TRBD2; CDR3 protein: CASSLLRTSGTYNEQFF; CDR3 DNA: TGCGCCAGCAGTCTTCTTAGGACTAGCGGAACCTACAATGAGCAGTTCTTC
clone size: .; V gene: TRBV5-6; J gene: TRBJ2-7; D gene: .; CDR3 protein: CASSHSRGSNEQYF; CDR3 DNA: TGTGCCAGCAGCCATTCCAGGGGAAGTAACGAGCAGTACTTC
clone size: few; V gene: TRBV9; J gene: TRBJ1-1; D gene: TRBD1; CDR3 protein: CASSVRQGTEAFF; CDR3 DNA: TGTGCCAGCAGCGTAAGACAGGGAACTGAAGCTTTCTTT
clone size: many; V gene: TRBV11-2; J gene: TRBJ2-3; D gene: .; CDR3 protein: CASSLDSGGAVADTQYF; CDR3 DNA: TGTGCCAGCAGCTTAGATTCTGGCGGGGCCGTGGCCGATACGCAGTATTTT
clone size: many; V gene: TRBV18; J gene: TRBJ2-3; D gene: .; CDR3 protein: CASSPPGAGDTQYF; CDR3 DNA: TGTGCCAGCTCACCACCGGGGGCCGGAGATACGCAGTATTTT
clone size: .; V gene: TRBV29-1; J gene: TRBJ2-7; D gene: .; CDR3 protein: CSAKGTDISYEQYF; CDR3 DNA: TGCAGCGCGAAAGGGACCGACATCTCCTACGAGCAGTACTTC
clone size: few; V gene: TRBV20-1; J gene: TRBJ2-7; D gene: TRBD1; CDR3 protein: CSAGDREYEQYF; CDR3 DNA: TGCAGTGCGGGAGACAGGGAATACGAGCAGTACTTC
clone size: few; V gene: TRBV20-1; J gene: TRBJ2-5; D gene: TRBD1; CDR3 protein: CSAPRDRVKETQYF; CDR3 DNA: TGCAGTGCTCCAAGGGACAGAGTTAAAGAGACCCAGTACTTC
clone size: few; V gene: TRBV11-2; J gene: TRBJ2-1; D gene: .; CDR3 protein: CASSFTSFNEQFF; CDR3 DNA: TGTGCCAGCAGCTTTACTAGCTTCAATGAGCAGTTCTTC
clone size: few; V gene: TRBV7-6; J gene: TRBJ1-5; D gene: .; CDR3 protein: CASSLNPGQPQHF; CDR3 DNA: TGTGCCAGCAGCTTAAATCCGGGTCAGCCCCAGCATTTT
clone size: .; V gene: TRBV5-1; J gene: TRBJ2-3; D gene: TRBD1; CDR3 protein: CASSAGTGGPDTQYF; CDR3 DNA: TGCGCCAGCAGCGCCGGGACAGGGGGCCCAGATACGCAGTATTTT
clone size: few; V gene: TRBV18; J gene: TRBJ2-1; D gene: TRBD2; CDR3 protein: CASSPNQGGNGEQFF; CDR3 DNA: TGTGCCAGCTCACCGAACCAGGGAGGGAATGGGGAGCAGTTCTTC
clone size: few; V gene: TRBV21-1; J gene: TRBJ2-5; D gene: .; CDR3 protein: CASSRDGPKTQYF; CDR3 DNA: TGTGCCAGCAGCAGAGACGGCCCGAAGACCCAGTACTTC
clone size: few; V gene: TRBV7-2; J gene: TRBJ2-7; D gene: .; CDR3 protein: CASSSHPGTESSYEQYF; CDR3 DNA: TGTGCCAGCAGCTCGCATCCCGGGACCGAATCCTCCTACGAGCAGTACTTC
clone size: .; V gene: TRBV18; J gene: TRBJ1-5; D gene: TRBD1; CDR3 protein: CASSPTQGNNQPQHF; CDR3 DNA: TGTGCCAGCTCACCGACACAGGGGAACAATCAGCCCCAGCATTTT
clone size: .; V gene: TRBV6-1; J gene: TRBJ1-5; D gene: TRBD1; CDR3 protein: CASSEGDRGKGHF; CDR3 DNA: TGTGCCAGCAGTGAAGGGGACAGGGGGAAGGGGCATTTT
clone size: many; V gene: TRBV6-2/TRBV6-3; J gene: TRBJ2-5; D gene: TRBD1; CDR3 protein: CASSPTGTVETQYF; CDR3 DNA: TGTGCCAGCAGCCCGACCGGGACAGTCGAGACCCAGTACTTC
clone size: .; V gene: TRBV12-3/TRBV12-4; J gene: TRBJ2-3; D gene: .; CDR3 protein: CASSLRGGRGTDTQYF; CDR3 DNA: TGTGCCAGCAGTTTGAGGGGGGGCCGTGGGACAGATACGCAGTATTTT
clone size: .; V gene: TRBV5-4; J gene: TRBJ2-7; D gene: .; CDR3 protein: CASSLPGTDYEQYF; CDR3 DNA: TGTGCCAGCAGCCTTCCAGGGACGGACTACGAGCAGTACTTC
clone size: many; V gene: TRBV19; J gene: TRBJ2-3; D gene: TRBD2; CDR3 protein: CASKRGSTDTQYF; CDR3 DNA: TGTGCCAGTAAGCGGGGGAGCACAGATACGCAGTATTTT
clone size: .; V gene: TRBV6-1; J gene: TRBJ2-2; D gene: .; CDR3 protein: CASSDIPRTGELFF; CDR3 DNA: TGTGCCAGCAGTGATATCCCCCGGACCGGGGAGCTGTTTTTT
clone size: .; V gene: TRBV30; J gene: TRBJ2-3; D gene: TRBD1; CDR3 protein: CAWSKQGAADTQYF; CDR3 DNA: TGTGCCTGGAGTAAACAGGGGGCAGCAGATACGCAGTATTTT
clone size: .; V gene: TRBV4-1; J gene: TRBJ2-1; D gene: TRBD2; CDR3 protein: CASNQAGREFGNEQFF; CDR3 DNA: TGCGCCAGCAACCAAGCGGGACGGGAATTTGGAAATGAGCAGTTCTTC
clone size: .; V gene: TRBV7-3; J gene: TRBJ2-7; D gene: TRBD1; CDR3 protein: CARGNGDRDEQYF; CDR3 DNA: TGTGCCAGGGGGAACGGGGACAGGGACGAGCAGTACTTC
clone size: many; V gene: TRBV15; J gene: TRBJ2-2; D gene: TRBD1; CDR3 protein: CATSRPGQGTTNTGELFF; CDR3 DNA: TGTGCCACCAGCAGACCAGGACAGGGTACCACGAACACCGGGGAGCTGTTTTTT
clone size: many; V gene: TRBV5-1; J gene: TRBJ2-2; D gene: .; CDR3 protein: CASSRGTAGTGELFF; CDR3 DNA: TGCGCCAGCAGCCGAGGGACGGCGGGGACCGGGGAGCTGTTTTTT
clone size: few; V gene: TRBV11-1; J gene: TRBJ2-1; D gene: .; CDR3 protein: CASEKWEDNEQFF; CDR3 DNA: TGTGCCAGCGAAAAGTGGGAGGACAATGAGCAGTTCTTC
clone size: few; V gene: TRBV2; J gene: TRBJ2-7; D gene: TRBD1; CDR3 protein: CASSEAATGSSYEQYF; CDR3 DNA: TGTGCCAGCAGTGAAGCGGCGACAGGGAGCTCCTACGAGCAGTACTTC
clone size: .; V gene: TRBV15; J gene: TRBJ2-5; D gene: .; CDR3 protein: CATSRVAGQETQYF; CDR3 DNA: TGTGCCACCAGCAGAGTGGCGGGGCAAGAGACCCAGTACTTC
clone size: many; V gene: TRBV21-1; J gene: TRBJ2-7; D gene: .; CDR3 protein: CASSKLCGEQYF; CDR3 DNA: TGTGCCAGCAGCAAACTTTGTGGCGAGCAGTACTTC
clone size: many; V gene: TRBV12-5; J gene: TRBJ1-5; D gene: .; CDR3 protein: CASGLDVGMGNQPQHF; CDR3 DNA: TGTGCTAGTGGTTTGGACGTGGGGATGGGCAATCAGCCCCAGCATTTT
clone size: many; V gene: TRBV19; J gene: TRBJ2-1; D gene: .; CDR3 protein: CASSPTVGEQFF; CDR3 DNA: TGTGCCAGTAGCCCTACAGTTGGTGAGCAGTTCTTC
clone size: .; V gene: TRBV28; J gene: TRBJ2-1; D gene: .; CDR3 protein: CASSWGTYNEQFF; CDR3 DNA: TGTGCCAGCTCTTGGGGCACCTACAATGAGCAGTTCTTC
clone size: .; V gene: TRBV3-1; J gene: TRBJ2-1; D gene: TRBD2; CDR3 protein: CASSQVDETSGTNEQFF; CDR3 DNA: TGTGCCAGCAGCCAAGTGGACGAAACTAGCGGGACAAATGAGCAGTTCTTC
clone size: few; V gene: TRBV28; J gene: TRBJ1-3; D gene: .; CDR3 protein: CASRVDRGVATIYF; CDR3 DNA: TGTGCCAGCAGAGTCGATAGGGGAGTCGCCACCATATATTTT
clone size: .; V gene: TRBV7-6; J gene: TRBJ2-1; D gene: .; CDR3 protein: CASSLQGITGEQFF; CDR3 DNA: TGTGCCAGCAGCTTGCAGGGGATAACCGGTGAGCAGTTCTTC
clone size: few; V gene: TRBV5-1; J gene: TRBJ1-1; D gene: TRBD1; CDR3 protein: CASTVWEGATEAFF; CDR3 DNA: TGCGCCAGCACCGTCTGGGAGGGGGCGACTGAAGCTTTCTTT
clone size: few; V gene: TRBV7-6; J gene: TRBJ2-5; D gene: .; CDR3 protein: CASTVDEPPSGTQYF; CDR3 DNA: TGTGCCAGCACCGTTGACGAACCCCCGAGTGGGACCCAGTACTTC
clone size: .; V gene: TRBV20-1; J gene: TRBJ2-3; D gene: .; CDR3 protein: CSVVRGAGTDTQYF; CDR3 DNA: TGCAGTGTAGTACGGGGGGCCGGCACAGATACGCAGTATTTT
clone size: .; V gene: TRBV12-3/TRBV12-4; J gene: TRBJ2-1; D gene: TRBD2; CDR3 protein: CASSFVTSGSVSYNEQFF; CDR3 DNA: TGTGCCAGCAGTTTTGTGACTAGCGGGAGTGTCTCCTACAATGAGCAGTTCTTC
clone size: .; V gene: TRBV6-6; J gene: TRBJ2-2; D gene: TRBD1; CDR3 protein: CASNRGGTTGELFF; CDR3 DNA: TGTGCCAGCAACCGAGGGGGCACCACCGGGGAGCTGTTTTTT
clone size: few; V gene: TRBV6-2/TRBV6-3; J gene: TRBJ2-7; D gene: TRBD1; CDR3 protein: CASSYNLRTGEYEQYF; CDR3 DNA: TGTGCCAGCAGTTACAACCTTAGGACAGGGGAATACGAGCAGTACTTC
clone size: .; V gene: TRBV7-9; J gene: TRBJ2-3; D gene: TRBD2; CDR3 protein: CASSISGGSTDTQYF; CDR3 DNA: TGTGCCAGCAGCATTAGCGGGGGCTCCACAGATACGCAGTATTTT
clone size: .; V gene: TRBV20-1; J gene: TRBJ2-1; D gene: TRBD2; CDR3 protein: CSARTSGGYEQFF; CDR3 DNA: TGCAGTGCCAGGACTAGCGGGGGTTATGAGCAGTTCTTC
clone size: few; V gene: TRBV20-1; J gene: TRBJ1-5; D gene: .; CDR3 protein: CSAGSYNQPQHF; CDR3 DNA: TGCAGTGCGGGGTCCTACAATCAGCCCCAGCATTTT
clone size: .; V gene: TRBV6-5; J gene: TRBJ2-7; D gene: .; CDR3 protein: CASSRDTPGSYEQYF; CDR3 DNA: TGTGCCAGCAGCCGTGACACCCCCGGCTCCTACGAGCAGTACTTC
clone size: few; V gene: TRBV20-1; J gene: TRBJ2-3; D gene: TRBD1; CDR3 protein: CSASGTGERGTDTQYF; CDR3 DNA: TGCAGTGCTAGTGGGACAGGGGAAAGAGGCACAGATACGCAGTATTTT
clone size: .; V gene: TRBV7-8; J gene: TRBJ2-2; D gene: .; CDR3 protein: CASSMMGELFF; CDR3 DNA: TGTGCCAGCAGCATGATGGGGGAGCTGTTTTTT
clone size: .; V gene: TRBV27; J gene: TRBJ2-3; D gene: TRBD2; CDR3 protein: CASSLLAGGPPDTQYF; CDR3 DNA: TGTGCCAGCAGTTTACTAGCGGGAGGGCCCCCAGATACGCAGTATTTT
clone size: few; V gene: TRBV6-5; J gene: TRBJ2-6; D gene: .; CDR3 protein: CASSPRGSGANVLTF; CDR3 DNA: TGTGCCAGCAGCCCTAGGGGTTCTGGGGCCAACGTCCTGACTTTC